The T cell receptor (beta chain) described here comes from a study of blood T cell repertoires in COVID-19. As for the study in general: Material from acute and convalescent COVID-19 was sourced from the United States, Italy and Spain. PBMCs, B-cell-depleted T cells, or T cells were the source of the cDNA or gDNA that made up the material.

Study processing details: Quantification of nucleated cells was approximated via reference gene primer amplification. Libraries were prepared by immunoSEQ multiplex PCR; TCRdb keeps only in-frame clonotypes and omits some of them. That table gives V, J and clone size, and the DNA gave D and trimming. Of 150,000 to 180,000 clones in the sample, around 85% were seen once. The CDR3 contains 17 residues. J was trimmed by 1 base and V by 3 bases; bases with no gene match: 9. The V gene's germline CDR1 is KGHSH and CDR2 LQKENI. This TCR came from a woman aged 60-75 years with acute or convalescent COVID-19. Sequencing used peripheral blood. J is TRBJ1-3 and V is TRBV18; 7 bases agree with TRBD1. CDR3 DNA: TGTGCCAGCTCACCGCTAAGACAGGGTGGGTCTGGAAACACCATATATTTT. Translation: CASSPLRQGGSGNTIYF.